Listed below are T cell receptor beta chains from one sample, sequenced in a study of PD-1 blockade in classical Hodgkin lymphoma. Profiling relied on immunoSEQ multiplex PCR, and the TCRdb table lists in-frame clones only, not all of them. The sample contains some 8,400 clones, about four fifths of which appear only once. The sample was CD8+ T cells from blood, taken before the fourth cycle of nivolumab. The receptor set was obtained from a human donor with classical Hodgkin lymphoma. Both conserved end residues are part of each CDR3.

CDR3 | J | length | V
CASSEEAGAGHEQFF | TRBJ2-1 | 15 | TRBV6-1
CASSPRLIDYGYTF | TRBJ1-2 | 14 | TRBV7-8
CASSQHRDLSQYF | TRBJ2-3 | 13 | TRBV14
CASSFDRSPQHF | TRBJ1-5 | 12 | TRBV7-9
CASSYDSSYEQYF | TRBJ2-7 | 13 | TRBV6-5
CASSSTGELFF | TRBJ2-2 | 11 | TRBV5-4
CASSLNPSGSTDTQYF | TRBJ2-3 | 16 | TRBV5-1
CASSYSREAVPYEQYF | TRBJ2-7 | 16 | TRBV6-5
CASSLSSLNTEAFF | TRBJ1-1 | 14 | TRBV7-6
CASRSTPSGEQYF | TRBJ2-7 | 13 | TRBV19
CASSIDGTSGGPYNEQFF | TRBJ2-1 | 18 | TRBV19
CASRASGGRTDTQYF | TRBJ2-3 | 15 | TRBV7-9
CASSLQGATEAFF | TRBJ1-1 | 13 | TRBV6-5
CASSPGQGYNEQFF | TRBJ2-1 | 14 | TRBV19
CASSQAPTEKDTQYF | TRBJ2-3 | 15 | TRBV14
CASSSSTGVMNTEAFF | TRBJ1-1 | 16 | TRBV10-1
CASSDAAGTTGAQYF | TRBJ2-5 | 15 | TRBV2
CASSREHGQGVNEQFF | TRBJ2-1 | 16 | TRBV4-1
CASSPQVVGGYEQYF | TRBJ2-7 | 15 | TRBV5-4
CASSLGTPYGYTF | TRBJ1-2 | 13 | TRBV6-1
CASNERGTYTGELFF | TRBJ2-2 | 15 | TRBV2
CASSQTVNTEAFF | TRBJ1-1 | 13 | TRBV6-1
CASSSLEDRRNQPQHF | TRBJ1-5 | 16 | TRBV7-9
CASRTYEQYF | TRBJ2-7 | 10 | TRBV2
CASSQGDSFQETQYF | TRBJ2-5 | 15 | TRBV7-7
CASNPPWGIPDTQYF | TRBJ2-3 | 15 | TRBV28
CASISSEGRNEQFF | TRBJ2-1 | 14 | TRBV27
CASSPRTGYNEQFF | TRBJ2-1 | 14 | TRBV7-2
CASSLGGSDEQFF | TRBJ2-1 | 13 | TRBV7-2
CASSLALRGSNQPQHF | TRBJ1-5 | 16 | TRBV28
CASSPDGTAVYGYTF | TRBJ1-2 | 15 | TRBV4-1